This TCR beta chain was documented in a study of blood T cell repertoires in COVID-19. Overall study: PBMCs, B-cell-depleted T cells, or T cells were the source of the cDNA or gDNA that made up the material.

Trimming removed 0 bases from V and 2 bases from J, with 6 bases in between. Germline loops: CDR1 SGHRS, CDR2 YFSETQ. CDR3 length: 15 residues. With regard to this clone: This same CDR3 is encoded by further DNA sequences in the sample.

Sequencing was performed with immunoSEQ multiplex PCR; in TCRdb, only in-frame clones are kept and a portion is missing. This sample yields about 180,000 clones, of which approximately 81% are seen a single time; roughly an eighth belongs to the top ten. Sequenced: peripheral blood. The TCR sequence derives from a man aged 18 to 29 with active or convalescent COVID-19. The V gene is TRBV5-1, the J gene TRBJ2-6, with D maybe TRBD2 (5 bases). CDR3 sequence reads: CASSLDGAGANVLTF. As DNA, the CDR3 is TGCGCCAGCAGCTTGGACGGGGCTGGGGCCAACGTCCTGACTTTC.